The entry below gives a single TCR beta chain sequence along with its context. The CDR3 is made up of 15 amino acids. CDR1 and CDR2 from the germline V gene are SGHKS and YYEKEE (reference sequence). J was trimmed by 1 base and V by 4 bases; bases with no gene match: 3. TCRdb's copy holds only in-frame clones and misses some; the assay was immunoSEQ multiplex PCR. Of more than 85,000 clones listed, 90% are singletons. The record originates from a study of glioma-infiltrating T cells after dendritic cell vaccination. At the level of the study: Patients received three intradermal dendritic cell vaccine injections at biweekly intervals.

This sample's time point: after dendritic cell vaccination, including at tumor progression/relapse. The starting material was blood, obtained after dendritic cell vaccination. This chain links TRBV5-5 with TRBJ2-2; 8 nucleotides line up with TRBD1. This clonotype was obtained from a human donor with glioblastoma. The CDR3 DNA sequence: TGTGCCAGCAGCCAGGACAGGGTGAACACCGGGGAGCTGTTTTTT. Translation: CASSQDRVNTGELFF.